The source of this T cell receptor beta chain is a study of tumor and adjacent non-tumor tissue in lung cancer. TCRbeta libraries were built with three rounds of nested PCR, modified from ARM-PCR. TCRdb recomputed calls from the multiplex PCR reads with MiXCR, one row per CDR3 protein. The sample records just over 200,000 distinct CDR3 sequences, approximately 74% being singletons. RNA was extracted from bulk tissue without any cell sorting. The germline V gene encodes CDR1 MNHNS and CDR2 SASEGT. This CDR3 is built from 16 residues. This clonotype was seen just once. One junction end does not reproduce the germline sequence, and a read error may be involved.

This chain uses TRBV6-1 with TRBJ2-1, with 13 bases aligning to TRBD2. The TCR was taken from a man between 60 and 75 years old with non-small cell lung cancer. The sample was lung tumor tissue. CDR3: CASSKLTSGGNNEHFF. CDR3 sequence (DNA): TGTGCCAGCAGCAAGTTGACTAGCGGGGGGAACAATGAGCATTTCTTC.